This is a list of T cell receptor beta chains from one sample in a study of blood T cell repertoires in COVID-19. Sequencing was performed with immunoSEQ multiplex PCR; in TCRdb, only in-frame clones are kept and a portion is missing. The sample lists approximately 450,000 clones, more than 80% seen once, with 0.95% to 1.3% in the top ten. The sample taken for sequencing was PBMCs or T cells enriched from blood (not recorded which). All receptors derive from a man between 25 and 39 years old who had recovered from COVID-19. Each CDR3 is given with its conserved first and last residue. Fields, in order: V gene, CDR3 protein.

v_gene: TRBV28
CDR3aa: CASSHGLEGQETQYF

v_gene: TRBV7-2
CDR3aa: CASSPPVSPLHF

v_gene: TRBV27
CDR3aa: CASSFITSGSYEQFF

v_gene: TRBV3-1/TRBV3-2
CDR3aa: CASSQRGGLAGGTDTQYF

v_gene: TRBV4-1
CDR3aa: CASSQGFRDQETQYF

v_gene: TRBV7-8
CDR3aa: CASSRHDNANYGYTF

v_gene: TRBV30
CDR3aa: CAWSRRDRANQPQHF

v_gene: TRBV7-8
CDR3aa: CASSIGTGLTNYGYTF

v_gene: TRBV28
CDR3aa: CASSSPLWDKQIETQYF

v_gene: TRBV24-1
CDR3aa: CATSDSRDRSSGNTIYF

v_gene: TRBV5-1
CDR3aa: CASSWGTENTEAFF

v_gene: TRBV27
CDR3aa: CASSLLAGPGEQYF

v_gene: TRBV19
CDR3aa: CASSDPRGAYGGYTF

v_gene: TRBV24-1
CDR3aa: CATSDPGGQSSYNEQFF

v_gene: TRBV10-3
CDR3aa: CAISESWWDSGRAGYEQYF

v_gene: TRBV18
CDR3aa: CASSPGQVEAQYF

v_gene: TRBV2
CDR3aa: CASRGFGDTEAFF

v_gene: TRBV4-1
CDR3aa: CASSQLAGTGELFF

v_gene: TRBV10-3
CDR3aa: CAISDRASGSYYEQYF

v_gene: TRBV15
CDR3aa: CATSRVAGDTEAFF

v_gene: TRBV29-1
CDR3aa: CSGGGGNYGYTF

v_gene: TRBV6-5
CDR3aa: CASSGGPGSPLHF

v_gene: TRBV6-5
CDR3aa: CASRLGWALTDTQYF

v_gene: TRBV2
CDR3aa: CASSLTSGRSYEQYF

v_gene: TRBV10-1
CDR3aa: CASSESWGHGYGYTF

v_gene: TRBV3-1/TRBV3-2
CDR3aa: CASSRDTGSYNEQFF

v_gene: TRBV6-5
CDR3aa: CASSTVWGNTIYF

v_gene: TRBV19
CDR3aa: CASSQGLAGHNEQFF

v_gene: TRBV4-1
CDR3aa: CASSQVGGDEQYF

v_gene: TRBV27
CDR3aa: CASSSLQGLGNRYTF

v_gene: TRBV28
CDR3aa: CASSRWGVLGPDTQYF

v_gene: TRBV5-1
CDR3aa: CASSLPGGNEQFF

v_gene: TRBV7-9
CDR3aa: CASSGLQGSYGYTF

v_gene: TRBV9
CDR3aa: CASSALAGAHEQFF

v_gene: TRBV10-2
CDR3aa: CASSPSYEQYF

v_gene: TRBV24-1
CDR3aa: CATATSGSTDTQYF

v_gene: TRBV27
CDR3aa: CASSGRSTGMSSPLHF

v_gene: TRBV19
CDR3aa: CASSMGGNTGELFF

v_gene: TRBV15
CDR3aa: CATSRDGLAGGPGITVSYNEQFF

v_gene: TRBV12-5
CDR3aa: CASGLGGQGGDEQFF

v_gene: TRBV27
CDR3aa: CASSLTSLRTVLANYGYTF

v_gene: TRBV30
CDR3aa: CAWSIWPAGNTIYF

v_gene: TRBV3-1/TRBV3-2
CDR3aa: CASSLGTPGDQPQHF

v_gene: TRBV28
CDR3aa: CASTVDRAPIYGGYTF

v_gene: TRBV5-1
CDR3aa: CASSFAHTMNTEAFF